One sample yielded the 27 T cell receptor beta chains listed below, sequenced in a study of siplizumab effects on memory and regulatory T cells. Only in-frame clones appear in the TCRdb table, and some are missing; sequencing was by immunoSEQ multiplex PCR. The top ten clones hold over 0.15% of a sample with over 95,000 clones, roughly 93% of them seen once. The sequencing input was non-Treg CD4+ T cells sorted from blood. The receptors shown here come from a human donor in good health.

This chain uses TRBV6-1 with TRBJ2-7; maybe TRBD1 (6 bases). Looked up from germline, CDR1 is MNHNS and CDR2 is SASEGT. CDR3 length: 15 amino acids. V dropped 6 bases and J dropped 2 bases, with 17 bases sitting between them. The CDR3 loop is CASRLGLDRTYEQYF. The CDR3 DNA is TGTGCCAGCAGACTCGGCTTGGACAGAACCTACGAGCAGTACTTC.

The gene calls are TRBV4-2 and TRBJ2-4; 7 nucleotides match TRBD1. J lost 0 bases, V lost 0 bases, and 5 bases had no gene match. The length of the CDR3 is 17 residues. Germline CDR1 is LGHNA and CDR2 is YNFKEQ. DNA of the CDR3: TGTGCCAGCAGCCAAGATTCGGGACAGATAGCCAAAAACATTCAGTACTTC. Translating gives CASSQDSGQIAKNIQYF.

This clone is a singleton in its sample. The genes are TRBV2 and TRBJ2-7, with 9 bases aligning to TRBD1. V gave up 6 bases and J gave up 5 bases; unmatched junction bases: 5. Germline CDR1 and CDR2: SNHLY and FYNNEI. The CDR3 has 13 residues. In DNA form, the CDR3 reads TGTGCCAGCAGACCGGGACAGGGCGACGAGCAGTACTTC. Its translation: CASRPGQGDEQYF.

The chain combines TRBV6-6 with TRBJ2-5; TRBD1 is a possible D gene (7 bases). V dropped 5 bases and J dropped 5 bases, with 18 bases sitting between them. The CDR3 covers 15 residues. Germline assignment: CDR1 MNHNY and CDR2 SVGAGI (reference sequence). DNA of the CDR3: TGTGCCAGCAGTCCGCGACAGGGAGGCCCTGAGACCCAGTACTTC. As protein: CASSPRQGGPETQYF.

The chain recombines TRBV29-1 with TRBJ2-2; no reliable D call. Germline-derived CDR1 and CDR2 are SQVTM and ANQGSEA. The CDR3 has 14 amino acids. Deletions cut 6 bases from V and 0 bases from J, with 11 bases between. This CDR3 reads CSVRDPSNTGELFF. In DNA form, the CDR3 reads TGCAGCGTGCGCGATCCCTCGAACACCGGGGAGCTGTTTTTT.

The rearrangement uses TRBV7-2 and TRBJ2-7; 8 bases map to TRBD1. Trimming removed 1 base from V and 1 base from J; junction bases left unmatched: 6. The CDR3 covers 16 residues. Per germline, CDR1 SGHTA and CDR2 FQGNSA. For the CDR3, the DNA is TGTGCCAGCAGCTTAGTTCAGGGGGCGCGTTCCTACGAGCAGTACTTC. It specifies CASSLVQGARSYEQYF.

The rearrangement links TRBV5-4 to TRBJ1-2, with D perhaps matching TRBD1 (6 bases). The germline V and J ends were trimmed by 5 bases and 4 bases, with 18 bases remaining between them. The V gene's germline CDR1 is SGHNT and CDR2 YYREEE (reference sequence). The CDR3 has 15 residues. CDR3 region: CASSKGQSAGYGYTF. The CDR3 nucleotides read TGTGCCAGCAGTAAAGGACAGTCTGCGGGCTATGGCTACACCTTC.

V usage is TRBV6-6 and J usage is TRBJ2-3, with 16 positions matching TRBD2. The CDR3 spans 16 residues. Unmatched junction bases numbered 5, after V lost 5 bases and J lost 6 bases. CDR1 and CDR2 from the germline V gene are MNHNY and SVGAGI (reference sequence). The CDR3 is CASSGPGLAGGDTQYF. The CDR3 bases are TGTGCCAGCAGTGGACCGGGACTAGCGGGGGGGGATACGCAGTATTTT.

This rearrangement joins TRBV4-2 to TRBJ2-3, with D hard to call. With 1 base removed from V and 5 bases from J, the gap between germline ends came to 4 bases. The CDR3 runs to 12 residues. Per germline, CDR1 LGHNA and CDR2 YNFKEQ. CDR3 region: CASSQGLDTQYF. In nucleotides, the CDR3 is TGTGCCAGCAGCCAAGGTTTAGATACGCAGTATTTT.

The CDR3 is CASSRSGRGITNYGYTF. The CDR3 coding sequence is TGTGCCAGCTCACGTTCAGGAAGAGGAATTACTAACTATGGCTACACCTTC. This rearrangement joins TRBV18 to TRBJ1-2; D is uncertain. The CDR3 is 17 amino acids. The V end was cut by 4 bases, the J end by 0 bases, with 18 bases between. Germline values: CDR1 KGHSH, CDR2 LQKENI.

This chain connects TRBV9 to TRBJ1-2; D gene unclear. Germline V gene sequence: CDR1 SGDLS, CDR2 YYNGEE. This CDR3 region has 13 residues. V was pared by 3 bases and J by 6 bases, with 12 bases between. DNA for the CDR3: TGTGCCAGCAGCGCCTTTTCTGGGGATGGCTACACCTTC. It codes for CASSAFSGDGYTF.

The rearrangement links TRBV7-3 to TRBJ1-2; TRBD1 might be the D (5 bases). This CDR3 comprises 18 residues. V lost 5 bases to trimming and J lost 4 bases, with 26 bases between them. CDR1 is SGHTA and CDR2 is FQGTGA in the germline V gene. The CDR3 protein is CASSQTGGIFPTTYGYTF. In nucleotides, the CDR3 is TGTGCCAGCAGCCAAACGGGGGGGATCTTCCCCACTACCTATGGCTACACCTTC.

The chain recombines TRBV7-9 with TRBJ2-5; 7 bases fit TRBD1. In germline, CDR1 is SEHNR, CDR2 FQNEAQ (reference sequence). Trimming cost V 5 bases and J 1 base; bases outside gene matches: 7. The CDR3 contains 15 residues. CDR3 protein: CASSLLGQVQETQYF. In DNA form, the CDR3 reads TGTGCCAGCAGCCTCCTCGGACAGGTCCAAGAGACCCAGTACTTC.

The gene calls are TRBV6-5 and TRBJ1-5; no clear D gene. CDR1 is MNHEY and CDR2 is SVGAGI in the germline V gene. Trimming shortened V by 0 bases and J by 1 base, and 7 bases separated the two germline ends. This CDR3 contains 15 residues. This chain's CDR3 is CASSYSRQSNQPQHF. CDR3 bases: TGTGCCAGCAGTTACTCGCGGCAGAGCAATCAGCCCCAGCATTTT.

V gene TRBV5-4 combines with J gene TRBJ1-4; D remains unclear. Between the trimmed V and J ends, which lost 4 bases and 5 bases, there was a span of 21 bases. Germline V gene lookup returns CDR1 SGHNT and CDR2 YYREEE (reference sequence). The CDR3 sequence is 17 residues long. CDR3 residues: CASSPVEPYFLNEKLFF. The CDR3 nucleotides are TGTGCCAGCAGCCCAGTAGAGCCGTACTTCCTAAATGAAAAACTGTTTTTT.

The table lists this clone with a count of one. The rearrangement uses TRBV6-5 and TRBJ1-2; 7 nucleotides agree with TRBD1. Germline V gene sequence: CDR1 MNHEY, CDR2 SVGAGI. CDR3 size: 14 residues. J gave up 4 bases and V 8 bases, and 10 bases lay outside the gene matches. The CDR3 nucleotides are TGTGCCAGCTCCCGGAGGGGGCCCGTCTATGGCTACACCTTC. The encoded protein is CASSRRGPVYGYTF.

V usage is TRBV6-5 and J usage is TRBJ1-6; 8 nucleotides agree with TRBD1. Germline lookup yields CDR1 MNHEY and CDR2 SVGAGI. This CDR3 is 15 amino acids long. The junction had 5 bases not matched to a gene; V was cut back by 1 base and J by 9 bases. The CDR3 is CASSYYGQGSSPLHF. The CDR3, as DNA: TGTGCCAGCAGTTACTATGGACAGGGCAGTTCACCCCTCCACTTT.

The gene calls are TRBV9 and TRBJ2-1, with 9 bases fitting TRBD1. This CDR3 is built from 15 residues. J gave up 3 bases and V 7 bases, and 8 bases lay outside the gene matches. Germline CDR1 and CDR2: SGDLS and YYNGEE. The CDR3 bases are TGTGCCAGCCAGAGCGGGACAGGGAACTACAATGAGCAGTTCTTC. Protein sequence: CASQSGTGNYNEQFF.

The chain carries TRBV30 and TRBJ1-1; no reliable D call. Germline V gene lookup returns CDR1 GTSNPN and CDR2 SVGIG (reference sequence). The CDR3 is 13 residues long. The germline V and J ends were trimmed by 2 bases and 2 bases, with 9 bases remaining between them. DNA for the CDR3: TGTGCCTGGAGTAGGCAGACTAACACTGAAGCTTTCTTT. Translating it yields CAWSRQTNTEAFF.

This chain connects TRBV11-2 to TRBJ2-1; possibly TRBD1 for D (6 bases). The CDR3 covers 15 residues. Trimming took off 4 bases at V and 8 bases at J, with 18 bases between the two ends. Germline CDR1 SGHAT, CDR2 FQNNGV. Here the CDR3 reads CASSSVSGRQDEQFF. DNA of the CDR3: TGTGCCAGCAGCTCCGTTTCAGGCAGACAGGATGAGCAGTTCTTC.

The chain combines TRBV5-1 with TRBJ2-3, with 11 bases lining up with TRBD2. Per germline, CDR1 SGHRS and CDR2 YFSETQ. This CDR3 is built from 17 residues. After removal of 4 bases from V and 0 bases from J, the junction contained 7 bases not matched to a gene. CDR3 amino acids: CASSPRLAGTSTDTQYF. The CDR3 coding sequence is TGCGCCAGCAGCCCTAGACTAGCGGGGACGAGCACAGATACGCAGTATTTT. Looking up the rest from reference TRBV5-1 and TRBJ2-3 gives the full variable domain: KAGVTQTPRYLIKTRGQQVTLSCSPISGHRSVSWYQQTPGQGLQFLFEYFSETQRNKGNFPGRFSGRQFSNSRSEMNVSTLELGDSALYLCASSPRLAGTSTDTQYFGPGTRLTVL.

CDR3 nucleotide sequence: TGTGCTAGTGGCCCAGACAGGGGGTACCCTGGGGAGACCCAGTACTTC. This gives the protein CASGPDRGYPGETQYF. This chain joins TRBV12-5 and TRBJ2-5, with 9 bases lining up with TRBD1. V shed 6 bases, J shed 5 bases, and the junction held 13 bases outside the gene matches. This CDR3 region has 16 residues. From germline, CDR1 is LGHNT and CDR2 FRNRAP.

The rearrangement uses TRBV7-3 and TRBJ2-5; D is possibly TRBD1 (5 bases). Germline loops: CDR1 SGHTA, CDR2 FQGTGA. The CDR3 has 12 amino acids. Between the trimmed V and J ends, which lost 7 bases and 5 bases, there was a span of 11 bases. CDR3 in DNA: TGTGCCAGCAAAGGGGCCGGGGAGACCCAGTACTTC. It codes for CASKGAGETQYF. Full variable domain (missing parts from reference TRBV7-3 and TRBJ2-5): GAGVSQTPSNKVTEKGKYVELRCDPISGHTALYWYRQSLGQGPEFLIYFQGTGAADDSGLPNDRFFAVRPEGSVSTLKIQRTERGDSAVYLCASKGAGETQYFGPGTRLLVL.

The rearrangement links TRBV29-1 to TRBJ2-5, with a possible D match to TRBD2 (5 bases). Germline V CDR1 and CDR2: SQVTM, ANQGSEA. The CDR3 is 13 residues long. V lost 4 bases and J 5 bases, leaving 14 bases between the germline ends. CDR3 region: CSVAGPRGETQYF. In DNA, the CDR3 is TGCAGCGTTGCCGGGCCTAGAGGGGAGACCCAGTACTTC. Full variable domain (outside the CDR3, taken from reference TRBV29-1 and TRBJ2-5): SAVISQKPSRDICQRGTSLTIQCQVDSQVTMMFWYRQQPGQSLTLIATANQGSEATYESGFVIDKFPISRPNLTFSTLTVSNMSPEDSSIYLCSVAGPRGETQYFGPGTRLLVL.

The rearrangement links TRBV5-1 to TRBJ2-3; 9 bases line up with TRBD2. CDR3 size: 13 residues. J gave up 7 bases and V 8 bases, and 8 bases lay outside the gene matches. The germline CDR1 and CDR2 sequences are SGHRS and YFSETQ. The CDR3 sequence: CASGGGAGNTQYF. In DNA form, the CDR3 reads TGCGCCAGTGGCGGGGGGGCCGGGAATACGCAGTATTTT. The whole variable domain, filled in from reference TRBV5-1 and TRBJ2-3, reads KAGVTQTPRYLIKTRGQQVTLSCSPISGHRSVSWYQQTPGQGLQFLFEYFSETQRNKGNFPGRFSGRQFSNSRSEMNVSTLELGDSALYLCASGGGAGNTQYFGPGTRLTVL.

This clone showed up just a few times. The chain combines TRBV7-7 with TRBJ1-5; no firm D call. Germline loops: CDR1 SSHAT, CDR2 FNYEAQ (reference sequence). V lost 5 bases and J lost 7, with 12 bases in between. The CDR3 extends over 13 amino acids. The CDR3 protein is CASSPALGQPQHF. Written as DNA, the CDR3 is TGTGCCAGCAGCCCCGCCTTAGGGCAGCCCCAGCATTTT.

The chain employs TRBV5-6 and TRBJ2-4; D is perhaps TRBD1 (6 bases). This CDR3 contains 15 residues. With 1 base removed from V and 8 bases from J, the gap between germline ends came to 16 bases. Germline V gene lookup returns CDR1 SGHDT and CDR2 YYEEEE. The CDR3 is CASSLQRGSGDIQYF. DNA for the CDR3: TGTGCCAGCAGCTTGCAGAGGGGGTCCGGGGACATTCAGTACTTC.